The 15 T cell receptor beta chains given below trace back to one sample, sequenced in a study of control samples from healthy donors and cancer patients. Profiled with immunoSEQ multiplex PCR; TCRdb holds only in-frame clones, not every one. The sample has 65,000 to 95,000 clones, 80% to 90% seen once. Sequenced material: blood. The receptors derive from a middle-aged man in good health.

The CDR3 spells CASSIPGSKQYF. CDR3 coding DNA: TGTGCCAGTAGTATACCTGGGTCGAAGCAGTACTTC. This chain links TRBV19 with TRBJ2-7; no definite D call. The length of the CDR3 is 12 residues. V lost 2 bases to trimming and J lost 8 bases, with 10 bases between them. CDR1 LNHDA and CDR2 SQIVND come from the germline V gene (reference sequence).

The rearrangement joins TRBV20-1 to TRBJ2-3; D unclear. Trimming removed 3 bases from V and 0 bases from J, with 7 bases in between. Germline V gives CDR1 DFQATT, CDR2 SNEGSKA (reference sequence). This CDR3 has 13 amino acids. The CDR3 region is CSASIVSTDTQYF. CDR3 DNA sequence: TGCAGTGCTAGTATAGTGAGCACAGATACGCAGTATTTT.

The J gene is TRBJ1-6, the V gene TRBV6-2 or TRBV6-3; the match to TRBD1 covers 8 bases. The CDR3 has 14 amino acids. Germline assignment: CDR1 MNHEY and CDR2 SVGEGT. V dropped 6 bases and J dropped 9; count of bases not matched to a gene: 7. The CDR3 DNA reads as TGTGCCAGCAGCTTGGACAGGGACTCTTCACCCCTCCACTTT. This encodes CASSLDRDSSPLHF.

The J gene is TRBJ2-2, the V gene TRBV7-6; no clear D. This CDR3 region has 14 residues. V lost 3 bases, J lost 1 base, and 6 bases lay in between. Germline V lookup: CDR1 SGHVS, CDR2 FNYEAQ. CDR3 nucleotide sequence: TGTGCCAGCAGCTTGAGCCAGAACACCGGGGAGCTGTTTTTT. Amino acid sequence: CASSLSQNTGELFF. The full variable domain, its missing parts supplied by reference TRBV7-6 and TRBJ2-2, is GAGVSQSPRYKVTKRGQDVALRCDPISGHVSLYWYRQALGQGPEFLTYFNYEAQQDKSGLPNDRFSAERPEGSISTLTIQRTEQRDSAMYRCASSLSQNTGELFFGEGSRLTVL.

This clone showed up just a few times. The chain employs TRBV7-9 and TRBJ1-5; D is possibly TRBD1 (5 bases). The germline gives CDR1 SEHNR, CDR2 FQNEAQ (reference sequence). This CDR3 is 15 amino acids long. V lost 4 bases and J 6 bases, leaving 16 bases between the germline ends. CDR3 region: CASSWDRDGGQPQHF. DNA of the CDR3: TGTGCCAGCAGCTGGGACCGGGACGGCGGTCAGCCCCAGCATTTT.

CDR3 amino acids: CSVLGQENTGELFF. The CDR3 nucleotides read TGCAGCGTTCTGGGACAGGAGAACACCGGGGAGCTGTTTTTT. This sequence joins TRBV29-1 and TRBJ2-2; 8 bases match TRBD1. CDR1 SQVTM and CDR2 ANQGSEA come from the germline V gene. V trimming: 5 bases; J trimming: 1 base; junction bases outside the gene matches: 3. This CDR3 contains 14 residues.

The V and J genes are TRBV12-3 or TRBV12-4 and TRBJ2-1, with 8 bases matching TRBD1. V was clipped by 6 bases and J by 9 bases; unmatched bases: 7. The CDR3 is 13 residues long. The CDR3 loop reads CASRSGGWSEQFF. CDR3 DNA sequence: TGTGCCAGCAGGTCAGGGGGCTGGAGTGAGCAGTTCTTC.

This sequence joins TRBV6-4 and TRBJ2-3; 7 bases are shared with TRBD1. This CDR3 has 14 amino acids. Germline CDR1 reads MRHNA; CDR2 reads SNTAGT. V was pared by 5 bases and J by 2 bases, with 4 bases of the junction left unmatched. CDR3 sequence: CASSREGATDTQYF. The CDR3 nucleotides read TGTGCCAGCAGTAGAGAGGGGGCCACAGATACGCAGTATTTT.

The CDR3 loop is CASRQSGGAGEQFF. In DNA form, the CDR3 reads TGTGCCAGCAGACAGAGCGGGGGGGCGGGTGAGCAGTTCTTC. The genes are TRBV3-1 (or the pseudogene TRBV3-2) and TRBJ2-1; 10 bases match TRBD2. V lost 6 bases and J lost 9; bases outside the gene matches: 8. This CDR3 comprises 14 residues. Germline values: CDR1 LGHDT, CDR2 YNNKEL (reference sequence).

The chain has TRBV3-1 (or the pseudogene TRBV3-2) and TRBJ2-1, with 8 bases identical to TRBD2. This CDR3 contains 15 residues. Germline CDR1 is LGHDT and CDR2 is YNNKEL (reference sequence). V lost 4 bases and J lost 4; bases outside the gene matches: 6. Here the CDR3 reads CASSLAGIPYNEQFF. DNA for the CDR3: TGTGCCAGCAGCCTAGCGGGGATTCCTTACAATGAGCAGTTCTTC.

The sample holds a few counts of this clone. The V and J genes are TRBV2 and TRBJ2-5; the D call may be TRBD1 or TRBD2 (5 bases each). CDR3 length equals 13 residues. Trimming removed 6 bases from V and 5 bases from J, with 13 bases in between. The germline V gene encodes CDR1 SNHLY and CDR2 FYNNEI. CDR3 loop: CASRRDHRETQYF. In DNA form, the CDR3 reads TGTGCCAGCAGACGGGACCACCGGGAGACCCAGTACTTC. Full variable domain (outside the CDR3, taken from reference TRBV2 and TRBJ2-5): EPEVTQTPSHQVTQMGQEVILRCVPISNHLYFYWYRQILGQKVEFLVSFYNNEISEKSEIFDDQFSVERPDGSNFTLKIRSTKLEDSAMYFCASRRDHRETQYFGPGTRLLVL.

This rearrangement joins TRBV12-3 or TRBV12-4 to TRBJ1-1; the D is unclear. The ends were cut back, 6 bases at V and 4 bases at J, with 9 bases in the middle. CDR3 length: 12 residues. The CDR3 region is CASRRGSTEAFF. The CDR3 DNA sequence: TGTGCCAGCAGGAGAGGGAGCACTGAAGCTTTCTTT.

In its sample, this clone was seen a few times. The V gene is TRBV12-5, the J gene TRBJ1-6; D is undetermined. CDR1 LGHNT and CDR2 FRNRAP come from the germline V gene. V was trimmed by 6 bases and J by 9 bases, leaving 9 bases between them. The CDR3 consists of 12 residues. CDR3 protein: CASGGVSSPLHF. The DNA of the CDR3 is TGTGCTAGTGGGGGAGTTAGTTCACCCCTCCACTTT.

The chain carries TRBV4-3 and TRBJ2-1, with TRBD2 identical over 11 bases. CDR1 LGHNA and CDR2 YSLEER come from the germline V gene. The CDR3 sequence is 17 residues long. V was pared by 3 bases and J by 3 bases, with 7 bases of the junction left unmatched. The CDR3 here is CASSHHIAGGGYNEQFF. CDR3 in DNA: TGCGCCAGCAGCCACCATATAGCGGGAGGGGGCTACAATGAGCAGTTCTTC.

This chain links TRBV19 with TRBJ1-5; D unclear. CDR3 length: 14 residues. V shed 3 bases and J shed 2 bases, with 8 bases lying between them. Germline CDR1 reads LNHDA; CDR2 reads SQIVND (reference sequence). The CDR3 nucleotides are TGTGCCAGTAGTATTGGATTGGGCAATCAGCCCCAGCATTTT. This sequence encodes CASSIGLGNQPQHF.